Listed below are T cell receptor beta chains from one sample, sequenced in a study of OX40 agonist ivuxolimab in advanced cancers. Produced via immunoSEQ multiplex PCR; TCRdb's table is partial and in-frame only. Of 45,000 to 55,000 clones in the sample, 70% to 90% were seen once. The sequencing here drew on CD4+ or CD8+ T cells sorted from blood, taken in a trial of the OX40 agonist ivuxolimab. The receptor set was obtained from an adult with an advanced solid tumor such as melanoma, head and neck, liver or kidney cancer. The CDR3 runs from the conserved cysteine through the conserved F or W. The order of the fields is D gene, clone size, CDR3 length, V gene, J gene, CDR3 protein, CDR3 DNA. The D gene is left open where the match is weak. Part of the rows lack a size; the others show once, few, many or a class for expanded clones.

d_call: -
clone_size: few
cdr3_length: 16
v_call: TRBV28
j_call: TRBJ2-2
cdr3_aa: CASSSRRRTNTGELFF
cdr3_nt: TGTGCCAGCAGTTCCCGTCGACGTACGAACACCGGGGAGCTGTTTTTT

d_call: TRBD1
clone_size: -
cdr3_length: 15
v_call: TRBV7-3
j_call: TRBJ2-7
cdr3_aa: CASSLNRAGGHEQYF
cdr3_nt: TGTGCCAGCAGCTTAAATCGGGCAGGGGGCCACGAGCAGTACTTC

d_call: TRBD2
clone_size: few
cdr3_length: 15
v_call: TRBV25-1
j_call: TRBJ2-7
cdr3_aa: CASRGTSGRAYEQYF
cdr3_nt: TGTGCCAGCAGGGGTACTAGCGGGAGGGCCTACGAGCAGTACTTC

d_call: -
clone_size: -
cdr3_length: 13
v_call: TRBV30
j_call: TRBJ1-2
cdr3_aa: CAWSRDTNYGYTF
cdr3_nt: TGTGCCTGGAGCCGGGACACTAACTATGGCTACACCTTC

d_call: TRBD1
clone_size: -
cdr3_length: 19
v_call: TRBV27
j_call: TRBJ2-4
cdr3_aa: CASLPTGGGLGLAKNIQYF
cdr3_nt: TGTGCCAGTCTACCCACAGGGGGCGGACTAGGACTAGCCAAAAACATTCAGTACTTC

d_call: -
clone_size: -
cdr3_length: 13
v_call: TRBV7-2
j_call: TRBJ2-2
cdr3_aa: CASSFKNTGELFF
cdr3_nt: TGTGCCAGCAGCTTCAAGAACACCGGGGAGCTGTTTTTT

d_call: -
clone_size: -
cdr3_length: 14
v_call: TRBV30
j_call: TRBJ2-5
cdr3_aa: CAWSGAGVRETQYF
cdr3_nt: TGTGCCTGGAGTGGGGCAGGGGTAAGGGAGACCCAGTACTTC

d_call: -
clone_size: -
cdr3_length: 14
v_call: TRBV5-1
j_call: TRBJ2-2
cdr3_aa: CASSFQGRVGELFF
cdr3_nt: TGCGCCAGCAGCTTCCAGGGGCGAGTCGGGGAGCTGTTTTTT

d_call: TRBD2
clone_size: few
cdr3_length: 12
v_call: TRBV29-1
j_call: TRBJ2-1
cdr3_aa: CSTLAGVNEQFF
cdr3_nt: TGCAGCACGCTAGCGGGAGTTAATGAGCAGTTCTTC

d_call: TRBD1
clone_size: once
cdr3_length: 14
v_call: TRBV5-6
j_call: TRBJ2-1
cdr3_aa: CASSLGDRGHEQFF
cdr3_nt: TGTGCCAGCAGCTTGGGGGACAGAGGCCATGAGCAGTTCTTC

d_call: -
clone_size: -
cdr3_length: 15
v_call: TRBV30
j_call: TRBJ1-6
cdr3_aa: CAWISDPTYNSPLHF
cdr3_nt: TGTGCCTGGATTTCGGATCCGACTTATAATTCACCCCTCCACTTT

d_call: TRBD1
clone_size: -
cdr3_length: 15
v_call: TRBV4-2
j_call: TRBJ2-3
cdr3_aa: CASSQETGGADTQYF
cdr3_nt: TGTGCCAGCAGCCAAGAGACAGGGGGCGCAGATACGCAGTATTTT

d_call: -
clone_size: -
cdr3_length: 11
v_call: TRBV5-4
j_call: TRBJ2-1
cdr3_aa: CASSLKYEQFF
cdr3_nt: TGTGCCAGCAGCTTGAAATATGAGCAGTTCTTC

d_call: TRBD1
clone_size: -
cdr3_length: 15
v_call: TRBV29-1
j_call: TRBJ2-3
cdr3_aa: CSVSRTGGNTDTQYF
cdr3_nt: TGCAGCGTTTCGCGGACAGGGGGCAACACAGATACGCAGTATTTT

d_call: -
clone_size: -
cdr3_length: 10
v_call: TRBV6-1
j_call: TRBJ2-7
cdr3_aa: CASSRHEQYF
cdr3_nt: TGTGCCAGCAGCCGCCACGAGCAGTACTTC

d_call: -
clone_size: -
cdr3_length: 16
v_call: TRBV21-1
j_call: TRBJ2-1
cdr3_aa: CASMITDFCVYNEQFF
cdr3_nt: TGTGCCAGCATGATTACGGACTTTTGCGTCTACAATGAGCAGTTCTTC

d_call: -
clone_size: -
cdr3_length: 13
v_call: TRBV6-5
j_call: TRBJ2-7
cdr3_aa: CASSDADSYEQYF
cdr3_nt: TGTGCCAGCAGTGACGCCGACTCCTACGAGCAGTACTTC

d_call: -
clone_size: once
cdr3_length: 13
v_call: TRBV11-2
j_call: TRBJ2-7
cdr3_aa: CASSLAAPYEQYF
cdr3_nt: TGTGCCAGCAGCTTAGCGGCACCCTACGAGCAGTACTTC

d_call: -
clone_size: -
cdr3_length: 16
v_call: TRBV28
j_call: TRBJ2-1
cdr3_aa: CASSFQGIWREYEQFF
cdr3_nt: TGTGCCAGCAGTTTCCAGGGGATCTGGCGGGAGTATGAGCAGTTCTTC

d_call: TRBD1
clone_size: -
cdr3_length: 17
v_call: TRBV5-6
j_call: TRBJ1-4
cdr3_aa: CASSLEGQGATNEKLFF
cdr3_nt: TGTGCCAGCAGCTTGGAAGGACAGGGGGCAACTAATGAAAAACTGTTTTTT

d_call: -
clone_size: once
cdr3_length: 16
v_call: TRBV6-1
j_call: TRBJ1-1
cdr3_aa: CASSETGGVLWTEAFF
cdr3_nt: TGTGCCAGCAGTGAAACGGGAGGGGTATTATGGACTGAAGCTTTCTTT

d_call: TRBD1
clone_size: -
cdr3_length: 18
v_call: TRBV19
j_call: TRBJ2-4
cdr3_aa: CASIRGTGGCGAKNIQYF
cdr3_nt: TGTGCCAGTATCCGAGGGACAGGGGGCTGTGGAGCCAAAAACATTCAGTACTTC

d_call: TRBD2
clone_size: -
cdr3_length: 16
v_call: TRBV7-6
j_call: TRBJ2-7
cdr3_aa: CASSGFSGRAVHEQYF
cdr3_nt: TGTGCCAGCAGCGGATTTAGCGGGAGGGCCGTCCACGAGCAGTACTTC

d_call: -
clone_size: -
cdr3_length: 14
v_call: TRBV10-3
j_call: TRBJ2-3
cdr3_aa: CAISPRQGTDTQYF
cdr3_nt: TGTGCCATCAGCCCAAGGCAGGGCACAGATACGCAGTATTTT

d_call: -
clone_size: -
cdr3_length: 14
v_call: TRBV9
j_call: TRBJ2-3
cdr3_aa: CASSVATGKDTQYF
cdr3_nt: TGTGCCAGCAGCGTAGCTACGGGAAAAGATACGCAGTATTTT

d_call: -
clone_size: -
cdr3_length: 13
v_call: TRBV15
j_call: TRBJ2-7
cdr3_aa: CATSRAGIYEQYF
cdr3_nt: TGTGCCACCAGCAGAGCAGGGATCTACGAGCAGTACTTC

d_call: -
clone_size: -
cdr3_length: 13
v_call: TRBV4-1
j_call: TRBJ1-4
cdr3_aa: CASSQEALEKLFF
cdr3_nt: TGCGCCAGCAGCCAAGAGGCGCTGGAAAAACTGTTTTTT

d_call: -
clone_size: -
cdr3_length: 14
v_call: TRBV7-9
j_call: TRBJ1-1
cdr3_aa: CASFPPGENTEAFF
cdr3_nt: TGTGCCAGCTTTCCACCGGGGGAGAACACTGAAGCTTTCTTT

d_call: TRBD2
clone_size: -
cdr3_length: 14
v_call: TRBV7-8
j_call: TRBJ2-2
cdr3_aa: CAGLAGGNTGELFF
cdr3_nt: TGTGCCGGTCTAGCGGGAGGGAACACCGGGGAGCTGTTTTTT

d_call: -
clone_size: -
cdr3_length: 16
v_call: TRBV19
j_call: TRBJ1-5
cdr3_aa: CASTAGTTSSNQPQHF
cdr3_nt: TGTGCCAGTACCGCCGGGACAACGTCTAGCAATCAGCCCCAGCATTTT

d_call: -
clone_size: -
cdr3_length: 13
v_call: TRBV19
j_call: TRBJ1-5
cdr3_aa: CASETGINQPQHF
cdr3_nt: TGTGCCAGTGAGACAGGAATCAATCAGCCCCAGCATTTT

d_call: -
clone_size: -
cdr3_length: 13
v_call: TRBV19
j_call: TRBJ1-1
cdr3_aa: CASSIPMQTSAFF
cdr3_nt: TGTGCCAGTAGTATACCCATGCAGACATCAGCTTTCTTT

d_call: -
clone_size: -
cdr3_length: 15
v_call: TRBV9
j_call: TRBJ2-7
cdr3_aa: CASSVSTGSSYEQYF
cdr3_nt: TGTGCCAGCAGCGTTTCAACAGGGAGCTCCTACGAGCAGTACTTC

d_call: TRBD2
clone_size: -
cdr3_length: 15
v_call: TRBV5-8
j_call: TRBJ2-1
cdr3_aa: CASSRPGRGGNEQFF
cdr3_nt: TGTGCCAGCAGCCGCCCCGGGAGGGGGGGCAATGAGCAGTTCTTC

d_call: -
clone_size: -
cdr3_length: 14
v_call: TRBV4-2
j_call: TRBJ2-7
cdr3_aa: CASSQEAITYEQYF
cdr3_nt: TGTGCCAGCAGCCAAGAGGCCATAACCTACGAGCAGTACTTC

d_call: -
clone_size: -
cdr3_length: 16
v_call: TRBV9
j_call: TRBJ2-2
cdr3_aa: CASSFPGTSNTGELFF
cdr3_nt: TGTGCCAGCAGCTTCCCGGGGACGTCGAACACCGGGGAGCTGTTTTTT

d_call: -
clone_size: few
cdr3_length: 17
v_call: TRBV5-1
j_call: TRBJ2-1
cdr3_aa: CASSLKIGYQSYNEQFF
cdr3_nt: TGCGCCAGCAGCTTGAAAATCGGCTACCAATCCTACAATGAGCAGTTCTTC

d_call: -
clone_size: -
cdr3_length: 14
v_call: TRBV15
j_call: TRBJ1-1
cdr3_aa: CATSKGSLSTEAFF
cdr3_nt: TGTGCCACCAGCAAGGGCAGTCTATCCACTGAAGCTTTCTTT

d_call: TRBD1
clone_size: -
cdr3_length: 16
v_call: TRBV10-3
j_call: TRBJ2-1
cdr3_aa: CAVDPTQGQEYNEQFF
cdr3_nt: TGTGCCGTGGACCCCACCCAGGGACAGGAGTACAATGAGCAGTTCTTC

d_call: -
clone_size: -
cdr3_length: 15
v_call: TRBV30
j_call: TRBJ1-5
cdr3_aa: CAWSRPGTNNQPQHF
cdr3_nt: TGTGCCTGGTCCCGCCCCGGGACCAACAATCAGCCCCAGCATTTT

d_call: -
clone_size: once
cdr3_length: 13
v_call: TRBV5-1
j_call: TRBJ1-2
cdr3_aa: CASSPGRGYGYTF
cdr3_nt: TGCGCCAGCAGCCCGGGGCGGGGCTATGGCTACACCTTC

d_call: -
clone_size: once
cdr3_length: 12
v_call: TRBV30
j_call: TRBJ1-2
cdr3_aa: CAWSSDNYGYTF
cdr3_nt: TGTGCCTGGAGTAGTGATAACTATGGCTACACCTTC

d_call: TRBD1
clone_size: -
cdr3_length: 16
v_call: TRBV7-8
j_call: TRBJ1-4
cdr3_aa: CASSLLQGATNEKLFF
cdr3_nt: TGTGCCAGCAGCCTATTACAGGGGGCAACTAATGAAAAACTGTTTTTT

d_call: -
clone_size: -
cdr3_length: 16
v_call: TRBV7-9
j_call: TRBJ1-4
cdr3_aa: CASSLVVGRGSEKLFF
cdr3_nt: TGTGCCAGCAGCTTAGTGGTGGGGAGAGGGAGTGAAAAACTGTTTTTT

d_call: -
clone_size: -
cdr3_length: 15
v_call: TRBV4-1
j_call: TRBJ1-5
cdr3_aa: CASSQAGLPNQPQHF
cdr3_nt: TGCGCCAGCAGCCAAGCGGGACTTCCCAATCAGCCCCAGCATTTT

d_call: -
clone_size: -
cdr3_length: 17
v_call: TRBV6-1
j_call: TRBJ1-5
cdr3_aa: CASSDGFGGALNQPQHF
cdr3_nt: TGTGCCAGCAGTGACGGATTTGGGGGGGCACTAAATCAGCCCCAGCATTTT